These 3 T cell receptor beta chains were sequenced from one sample in a study of T cell repertoires in cytomegalovirus infection. TCRdb re-called the reads through MiXCR, storing one row per CDR3 protein. The table records almost 90,000 distinct CDR3 sequences, over 25% of them present only once. Their specific antigens are unknown. The sequenced sample was CD8+ T cells from cultured PBMCs, obtained from culture after CMV antigen stimulation. The receptors come from a human donor in good health (CMV status not recorded). Some clones in this sample may be carry-over from other donors' samples.

This clonotype was detected only a few times. The chain joins TRBV5-4 to TRBJ1-1; no reliable D call. Germline V gives CDR1 SGHNT, CDR2 YYREEE (reference sequence). The CDR3 consists of 15 residues. V lost 0 bases to trimming and J lost 4 bases, with 13 bases between them. CDR3: CASSLVGRIGTEAFF. The CDR3, as DNA: TGTGCCAGCAGCTTGGTAGGGAGGATCGGCACTGAAGCTTTCTTT.

V gene TRBV7-3 combines with J gene TRBJ2-1; D is ambiguous. Trimming cost V 4 bases and J 10 bases, with 11 bases left between them. The CDR3 runs 12 residues. The germline V gene has CDR1 SGHTA and CDR2 FQGTGA. The CDR3 loop reads CASSSHLGEQFF. CDR3 in DNA: TGTGCCAGCAGCTCCCACCTGGGGGAGCAGTTCTTC.

The V gene is TRBV12-3 or TRBV12-4, the J gene TRBJ1-1; D is undetermined. The CDR3 is 14 amino acids. V lost 2 bases to trimming and J lost 4 bases, with 11 bases between them. The CDR3 DNA sequence: TGTGCCAGCAGTTTATTTCGACACACCACTGAAGCTTTCTTT. Its translation: CASSLFRHTTEAFF.